These T cell receptor beta chains were read from a single sample in a study of radiation and T cells in renal cell carcinoma. Data came from immunoSEQ multiplex PCR; TCRdb stores just in-frame clones and leaves some out. The table lists about 170,000 clones, around 90% of them singletons. This material consisted of blood, taken from a patient whose treatment included radiotherapy and nephrectomy. The source is a woman aged 50 to 60 with renal cell carcinoma. The CDR3 runs from the conserved cysteine through the conserved F or W. Each record gives: CDR3 protein, CDR3 DNA, V gene, D gene, J gene, clone size. A D gene is named only where the DNA matches it firmly. Rows give clone size only sometimes, using once, few, many, or a class for an expanded clone.

CDR3 protein: CASSLAPSGGADTQYF
CDR3 DNA: TGTGCCAGCAGCTTAGCGCCTAGCGGGGGGGCTGATACGCAGTATTTT
V gene: TRBV7-2
D gene: TRBD2
J gene: TRBJ2-3
clone size: .

CDR3 protein: CASADRVKYSPLHF
CDR3 DNA: TGTGCCAGTGCGGACAGGGTAAAATATTCACCCCTCCACTTT
V gene: TRBV19
D gene: TRBD1
J gene: TRBJ1-6
clone size: few

CDR3 protein: CASSVVGGGLNTEAFF
CDR3 DNA: TGTGCCAGCAGCGTAGTTGGCGGGGGGTTGAACACTGAAGCTTTCTTT
V gene: TRBV9
D gene: .
J gene: TRBJ1-1
clone size: .

CDR3 protein: CASYSGNTIYF
CDR3 DNA: TGTGCCAGCTACTCTGGAAACACCATATATTTT
V gene: TRBV2
D gene: .
J gene: TRBJ1-3
clone size: .

CDR3 protein: CASSPWGGGATNEQFF
CDR3 DNA: TGCGCCAGCAGCCCTTGGGGCGGGGGGGCCACCAATGAGCAGTTCTTC
V gene: TRBV5-1
D gene: TRBD2
J gene: TRBJ2-1
clone size: .

CDR3 protein: CASSIEGRRNQPQHF
CDR3 DNA: TGTGCCAGTAGTATAGAGGGCAGACGCAATCAGCCCCAGCATTTT
V gene: TRBV19
D gene: .
J gene: TRBJ1-5
clone size: .

CDR3 protein: CASSSLRGGTDTQYF
CDR3 DNA: TGTGCCAGCAGCTCCCTGAGGGGGGGCACAGATACGCAGTATTTT
V gene: TRBV7-3
D gene: .
J gene: TRBJ2-3
clone size: .

CDR3 protein: CASRDREYYGYTF
CDR3 DNA: TGTGCCAGCCGGGACAGGGAGTACTATGGCTACACCTTC
V gene: TRBV19
D gene: TRBD1
J gene: TRBJ1-2
clone size: .

CDR3 protein: CASSLDVTTGELFF
CDR3 DNA: TGTGCCAGCAGCTTGGACGTTACTACCGGGGAGCTGTTTTTT
V gene: TRBV7-9
D gene: .
J gene: TRBJ2-2
clone size: .

CDR3 protein: CASSGRTSDYEQYF
CDR3 DNA: TGTGCCAGCAGTGGTCGGACTAGCGACTACGAGCAGTACTTC
V gene: TRBV6-1
D gene: TRBD2
J gene: TRBJ2-7
clone size: .

CDR3 protein: CASSLEGRGYGYTF
CDR3 DNA: TGCGCCAGCAGCTTGGAGGGCCGGGGGTATGGCTACACCTTC
V gene: TRBV5-1
D gene: .
J gene: TRBJ1-2
clone size: .

CDR3 protein: CASRIRTGRSYNSPLHF
CDR3 DNA: TGTGCCAGCAGAATAAGGACAGGGCGGTCATATAATTCACCCCTCCACTTT
V gene: TRBV5-6
D gene: TRBD1
J gene: TRBJ1-6
clone size: .

CDR3 protein: CASSGTGKGETQYF
CDR3 DNA: TGTGCCAGCAGCGGGACAGGAAAAGGGGAGACCCAGTACTTC
V gene: TRBV9
D gene: TRBD1
J gene: TRBJ2-5
clone size: .

CDR3 protein: CSVDVYGTPNYGYTF
CDR3 DNA: TGCAGCGTTGATGTTTACGGGACTCCTAACTATGGCTACACCTTC
V gene: TRBV29-1
D gene: .
J gene: TRBJ1-2
clone size: .

CDR3 protein: CASPREGGYGYTF
CDR3 DNA: TGTGCCAGCCCCCGGGAGGGCGGGTATGGCTACACCTTC
V gene: TRBV11-1
D gene: .
J gene: TRBJ1-2
clone size: .

CDR3 protein: CASSDWGYEQYF
CDR3 DNA: TGTGCCAGCAGTGACTGGGGCTACGAGCAGTACTTC
V gene: TRBV2
D gene: .
J gene: TRBJ2-7
clone size: .

CDR3 protein: CASSIALTSPYEQYF
CDR3 DNA: TGTGCCAGTAGTATAGCCCTGACTAGTCCCTACGAGCAGTACTTC
V gene: TRBV19
D gene: .
J gene: TRBJ2-7
clone size: .

CDR3 protein: CASSLQNLKGAKETQYF
CDR3 DNA: TGTGCCAGCAGCTTACAGAACCTCAAGGGGGCGAAGGAGACCCAGTACTTC
V gene: TRBV7-9
D gene: TRBD1
J gene: TRBJ2-5
clone size: .

CDR3 protein: CASSKDSYGYTF
CDR3 DNA: TGTGCCAGCAGTAAGGACAGCTATGGCTACACCTTC
V gene: TRBV6-5
D gene: .
J gene: TRBJ1-2
clone size: .

CDR3 protein: CASSFGGPAKNIQYF
CDR3 DNA: TGTGCCAGCAGCTTCGGCGGGCCGGCCAAAAACATTCAGTACTTC
V gene: TRBV7-9
D gene: .
J gene: TRBJ2-4
clone size: .

CDR3 protein: CASSVGTADDSPLHF
CDR3 DNA: TGTGCCAGCAGCGTAGGGACAGCGGATGATTCACCCCTCCACTTT
V gene: TRBV9
D gene: .
J gene: TRBJ1-6
clone size: .

CDR3 protein: CASSPGVQWQPQHF
CDR3 DNA: TGTGCCAGCAGTCCAGGGGTTCAATGGCAGCCCCAGCATTTT
V gene: TRBV6-1
D gene: .
J gene: TRBJ1-5
clone size: few

CDR3 protein: CASSIGGRDTEAFF
CDR3 DNA: TGTGCCAGTAGTATAGGGGGACGGGACACTGAAGCTTTCTTT
V gene: TRBV19
D gene: .
J gene: TRBJ1-1
clone size: .

CDR3 protein: CASSPPLDMETQYF
CDR3 DNA: TGTGCCAGCTCACCACCGCTAGATATGGAGACCCAGTACTTC
V gene: TRBV18
D gene: .
J gene: TRBJ2-5
clone size: .

CDR3 protein: CASSPETRGNTQYF
CDR3 DNA: TGTGCCAGCAGTCCAGAGACCCGGGGTAATACGCAGTATTTT
V gene: TRBV6-5
D gene: .
J gene: TRBJ2-3
clone size: .

CDR3 protein: CSVGQGSNQPQHF
CDR3 DNA: TGCAGCGTTGGACAGGGAAGCAATCAGCCCCAGCATTTT
V gene: TRBV29-1
D gene: TRBD1
J gene: TRBJ1-5
clone size: .

CDR3 protein: CASKRGENYGYTF
CDR3 DNA: TGTGCCAGCAAAAGAGGGGAAAACTATGGCTACACCTTC
V gene: TRBV2
D gene: .
J gene: TRBJ1-2
clone size: .

CDR3 protein: CASSVVNSADTQYF
CDR3 DNA: TGTGCCAGCAGCGTAGTTAATAGCGCAGATACGCAGTACTTT
V gene: TRBV9
D gene: .
J gene: TRBJ2-3
clone size: .

CDR3 protein: CASSALTGGNEKLFF
CDR3 DNA: TGTGCCAGCAGCGCCCTGACAGGGGGAAATGAAAAACTGTTTTTT
V gene: TRBV11-1
D gene: TRBD1
J gene: TRBJ1-4
clone size: .

CDR3 protein: CASSLYSEQYF
CDR3 DNA: TGTGCCAGCAGTCTATACTCCGAGCAGTACTTC
V gene: TRBV14
D gene: .
J gene: TRBJ2-7
clone size: .

CDR3 protein: CAISDDSYGYTF
CDR3 DNA: TGTGCCATCAGTGACGACAGCTATGGCTACACCTTC
V gene: TRBV10-3
D gene: .
J gene: TRBJ1-2
clone size: once

CDR3 protein: CASRGQGLAGNTIYF
CDR3 DNA: TGTGCCAGCCGGGGGCAGGGGCTGGCCGGAAACACCATATATTTT
V gene: TRBV9
D gene: .
J gene: TRBJ1-3
clone size: .

CDR3 protein: CASSVTSGGTQETQYF
CDR3 DNA: TGTGCCAGCAGCGTTACTAGCGGGGGAACCCAAGAGACCCAGTACTTC
V gene: TRBV13
D gene: TRBD2
J gene: TRBJ2-5
clone size: .

CDR3 protein: CASSPGAVSGNTIYF
CDR3 DNA: TGTGCCAGCTCACCAGGGGCGGTCTCTGGAAACACCATATATTTT
V gene: TRBV18
D gene: .
J gene: TRBJ1-3
clone size: .

CDR3 protein: CASHKTGVEKLFF
CDR3 DNA: TGTGCCAGCCACAAGACAGGGGTTGAAAAACTGTTTTTT
V gene: TRBV19
D gene: TRBD1
J gene: TRBJ1-4
clone size: .

CDR3 protein: CASSFSGEETQYF
CDR3 DNA: TGTGCCAGCAGCTTTAGCGGGGAAGAGACCCAGTACTTC
V gene: TRBV5-4
D gene: TRBD2
J gene: TRBJ2-5
clone size: .

CDR3 protein: CASSSGQQMGTQYF
CDR3 DNA: TGTGCCAGCAGCTCGGGACAGCAGATGGGGACCCAGTACTTC
V gene: TRBV5-4
D gene: TRBD1
J gene: TRBJ2-5
clone size: .

CDR3 protein: CASSESRVNQPQHF
CDR3 DNA: TGCGCCAGCAGTGAGTCCAGGGTCAATCAGCCCCAGCATTTT
V gene: TRBV10-2
D gene: .
J gene: TRBJ1-5
clone size: once

CDR3 protein: CASRDPGQHTEAFF
CDR3 DNA: TGTGCCAGCAGGGATCCGGGACAGCACACTGAAGCTTTCTTT
V gene: TRBV6-1
D gene: TRBD1
J gene: TRBJ1-1
clone size: .

CDR3 protein: CASSLDRGSETQYF
CDR3 DNA: TGTGCCAGCAGCTTAGATCGGGGTTCGGAGACCCAGTACTTC
V gene: TRBV7-2
D gene: .
J gene: TRBJ2-5
clone size: .

CDR3 protein: CASSQVFGQDQPQHF
CDR3 DNA: TGCGCCAGCAGCCAAGTCTTCGGGCAGGATCAGCCCCAGCATTTT
V gene: TRBV4-1
D gene: .
J gene: TRBJ1-5
clone size: few

CDR3 protein: CASTPEWAQPQHF
CDR3 DNA: TGTGCCAGCACTCCAGAGTGGGCTCAGCCCCAGCATTTT
V gene: TRBV6-6
D gene: .
J gene: TRBJ1-5
clone size: .

CDR3 protein: CASSEWESLSWEKLFF
CDR3 DNA: TGTGCCAGCAGTGAGTGGGAAAGCTTGTCGTGGGAAAAACTGTTTTTT
V gene: TRBV2
D gene: .
J gene: TRBJ1-4
clone size: .

CDR3 protein: CASSAVDGLNTEAFF
CDR3 DNA: TGTGCCAGCAGCGCGGTTGACGGATTGAACACTGAAGCTTTCTTT
V gene: TRBV5-6
D gene: .
J gene: TRBJ1-1
clone size: .

CDR3 protein: CASSTGQTYGYTF
CDR3 DNA: TGTGCCAGCAGCACGGGGCAGACCTATGGCTACACCTTC
V gene: TRBV9
D gene: .
J gene: TRBJ1-2
clone size: .

CDR3 protein: CASSLGTGEVEKLFF
CDR3 DNA: TGTGCCAGCAGCTTGGGGACAGGGGAGGTAGAAAAACTGTTTTTT
V gene: TRBV5-4
D gene: TRBD1
J gene: TRBJ1-4
clone size: .

CDR3 protein: CASSLVGGQGNTIYF
CDR3 DNA: TGTGCCAGCAGCTTAGTGGGGGGCCAGGGAAACACCATATATTTT
V gene: TRBV7-8
D gene: .
J gene: TRBJ1-3
clone size: .